The sequence of this T cell receptor beta chain was determined in a study of CD8 T cells in Susac syndrome. TCR beta from blood CD8+ and CD4+ T cells was sequenced. The V gene's germline CDR1 is DFQATT and CDR2 SNEGSKA (reference sequence). CDR3 length equals 11 residues. Trimming removed 4 bases at V and 3 bases at J, with 6 bases between. A quantity of about 0.5 to 1 ug RNA underwent reverse transcription using random hexamers. TCR beta CDR3 was amplified by immunoSEQ multiplex PCR. This amplification extended across 54 Vbeta and 13 Jbeta segments. Each CDR3 protein gets one entry after TCRdb re-called the immunoSEQ multiplex PCR reads with MiXCR. Here the sample spans roughly 200,000 distinct CDR3 sequences, almost 96% being singletons.

Input material: CD4+ T cells from PBMCs. The gene calls are TRBV20-1 and TRBJ1-2, with D unclear. This clonotype was sampled from a human donor with multiple sclerosis. CDR3 region: CSAIGDYGYTF. CDR3 sequence (DNA): TGCAGTGCTATCGGGGACTATGGCTACACCTTC.